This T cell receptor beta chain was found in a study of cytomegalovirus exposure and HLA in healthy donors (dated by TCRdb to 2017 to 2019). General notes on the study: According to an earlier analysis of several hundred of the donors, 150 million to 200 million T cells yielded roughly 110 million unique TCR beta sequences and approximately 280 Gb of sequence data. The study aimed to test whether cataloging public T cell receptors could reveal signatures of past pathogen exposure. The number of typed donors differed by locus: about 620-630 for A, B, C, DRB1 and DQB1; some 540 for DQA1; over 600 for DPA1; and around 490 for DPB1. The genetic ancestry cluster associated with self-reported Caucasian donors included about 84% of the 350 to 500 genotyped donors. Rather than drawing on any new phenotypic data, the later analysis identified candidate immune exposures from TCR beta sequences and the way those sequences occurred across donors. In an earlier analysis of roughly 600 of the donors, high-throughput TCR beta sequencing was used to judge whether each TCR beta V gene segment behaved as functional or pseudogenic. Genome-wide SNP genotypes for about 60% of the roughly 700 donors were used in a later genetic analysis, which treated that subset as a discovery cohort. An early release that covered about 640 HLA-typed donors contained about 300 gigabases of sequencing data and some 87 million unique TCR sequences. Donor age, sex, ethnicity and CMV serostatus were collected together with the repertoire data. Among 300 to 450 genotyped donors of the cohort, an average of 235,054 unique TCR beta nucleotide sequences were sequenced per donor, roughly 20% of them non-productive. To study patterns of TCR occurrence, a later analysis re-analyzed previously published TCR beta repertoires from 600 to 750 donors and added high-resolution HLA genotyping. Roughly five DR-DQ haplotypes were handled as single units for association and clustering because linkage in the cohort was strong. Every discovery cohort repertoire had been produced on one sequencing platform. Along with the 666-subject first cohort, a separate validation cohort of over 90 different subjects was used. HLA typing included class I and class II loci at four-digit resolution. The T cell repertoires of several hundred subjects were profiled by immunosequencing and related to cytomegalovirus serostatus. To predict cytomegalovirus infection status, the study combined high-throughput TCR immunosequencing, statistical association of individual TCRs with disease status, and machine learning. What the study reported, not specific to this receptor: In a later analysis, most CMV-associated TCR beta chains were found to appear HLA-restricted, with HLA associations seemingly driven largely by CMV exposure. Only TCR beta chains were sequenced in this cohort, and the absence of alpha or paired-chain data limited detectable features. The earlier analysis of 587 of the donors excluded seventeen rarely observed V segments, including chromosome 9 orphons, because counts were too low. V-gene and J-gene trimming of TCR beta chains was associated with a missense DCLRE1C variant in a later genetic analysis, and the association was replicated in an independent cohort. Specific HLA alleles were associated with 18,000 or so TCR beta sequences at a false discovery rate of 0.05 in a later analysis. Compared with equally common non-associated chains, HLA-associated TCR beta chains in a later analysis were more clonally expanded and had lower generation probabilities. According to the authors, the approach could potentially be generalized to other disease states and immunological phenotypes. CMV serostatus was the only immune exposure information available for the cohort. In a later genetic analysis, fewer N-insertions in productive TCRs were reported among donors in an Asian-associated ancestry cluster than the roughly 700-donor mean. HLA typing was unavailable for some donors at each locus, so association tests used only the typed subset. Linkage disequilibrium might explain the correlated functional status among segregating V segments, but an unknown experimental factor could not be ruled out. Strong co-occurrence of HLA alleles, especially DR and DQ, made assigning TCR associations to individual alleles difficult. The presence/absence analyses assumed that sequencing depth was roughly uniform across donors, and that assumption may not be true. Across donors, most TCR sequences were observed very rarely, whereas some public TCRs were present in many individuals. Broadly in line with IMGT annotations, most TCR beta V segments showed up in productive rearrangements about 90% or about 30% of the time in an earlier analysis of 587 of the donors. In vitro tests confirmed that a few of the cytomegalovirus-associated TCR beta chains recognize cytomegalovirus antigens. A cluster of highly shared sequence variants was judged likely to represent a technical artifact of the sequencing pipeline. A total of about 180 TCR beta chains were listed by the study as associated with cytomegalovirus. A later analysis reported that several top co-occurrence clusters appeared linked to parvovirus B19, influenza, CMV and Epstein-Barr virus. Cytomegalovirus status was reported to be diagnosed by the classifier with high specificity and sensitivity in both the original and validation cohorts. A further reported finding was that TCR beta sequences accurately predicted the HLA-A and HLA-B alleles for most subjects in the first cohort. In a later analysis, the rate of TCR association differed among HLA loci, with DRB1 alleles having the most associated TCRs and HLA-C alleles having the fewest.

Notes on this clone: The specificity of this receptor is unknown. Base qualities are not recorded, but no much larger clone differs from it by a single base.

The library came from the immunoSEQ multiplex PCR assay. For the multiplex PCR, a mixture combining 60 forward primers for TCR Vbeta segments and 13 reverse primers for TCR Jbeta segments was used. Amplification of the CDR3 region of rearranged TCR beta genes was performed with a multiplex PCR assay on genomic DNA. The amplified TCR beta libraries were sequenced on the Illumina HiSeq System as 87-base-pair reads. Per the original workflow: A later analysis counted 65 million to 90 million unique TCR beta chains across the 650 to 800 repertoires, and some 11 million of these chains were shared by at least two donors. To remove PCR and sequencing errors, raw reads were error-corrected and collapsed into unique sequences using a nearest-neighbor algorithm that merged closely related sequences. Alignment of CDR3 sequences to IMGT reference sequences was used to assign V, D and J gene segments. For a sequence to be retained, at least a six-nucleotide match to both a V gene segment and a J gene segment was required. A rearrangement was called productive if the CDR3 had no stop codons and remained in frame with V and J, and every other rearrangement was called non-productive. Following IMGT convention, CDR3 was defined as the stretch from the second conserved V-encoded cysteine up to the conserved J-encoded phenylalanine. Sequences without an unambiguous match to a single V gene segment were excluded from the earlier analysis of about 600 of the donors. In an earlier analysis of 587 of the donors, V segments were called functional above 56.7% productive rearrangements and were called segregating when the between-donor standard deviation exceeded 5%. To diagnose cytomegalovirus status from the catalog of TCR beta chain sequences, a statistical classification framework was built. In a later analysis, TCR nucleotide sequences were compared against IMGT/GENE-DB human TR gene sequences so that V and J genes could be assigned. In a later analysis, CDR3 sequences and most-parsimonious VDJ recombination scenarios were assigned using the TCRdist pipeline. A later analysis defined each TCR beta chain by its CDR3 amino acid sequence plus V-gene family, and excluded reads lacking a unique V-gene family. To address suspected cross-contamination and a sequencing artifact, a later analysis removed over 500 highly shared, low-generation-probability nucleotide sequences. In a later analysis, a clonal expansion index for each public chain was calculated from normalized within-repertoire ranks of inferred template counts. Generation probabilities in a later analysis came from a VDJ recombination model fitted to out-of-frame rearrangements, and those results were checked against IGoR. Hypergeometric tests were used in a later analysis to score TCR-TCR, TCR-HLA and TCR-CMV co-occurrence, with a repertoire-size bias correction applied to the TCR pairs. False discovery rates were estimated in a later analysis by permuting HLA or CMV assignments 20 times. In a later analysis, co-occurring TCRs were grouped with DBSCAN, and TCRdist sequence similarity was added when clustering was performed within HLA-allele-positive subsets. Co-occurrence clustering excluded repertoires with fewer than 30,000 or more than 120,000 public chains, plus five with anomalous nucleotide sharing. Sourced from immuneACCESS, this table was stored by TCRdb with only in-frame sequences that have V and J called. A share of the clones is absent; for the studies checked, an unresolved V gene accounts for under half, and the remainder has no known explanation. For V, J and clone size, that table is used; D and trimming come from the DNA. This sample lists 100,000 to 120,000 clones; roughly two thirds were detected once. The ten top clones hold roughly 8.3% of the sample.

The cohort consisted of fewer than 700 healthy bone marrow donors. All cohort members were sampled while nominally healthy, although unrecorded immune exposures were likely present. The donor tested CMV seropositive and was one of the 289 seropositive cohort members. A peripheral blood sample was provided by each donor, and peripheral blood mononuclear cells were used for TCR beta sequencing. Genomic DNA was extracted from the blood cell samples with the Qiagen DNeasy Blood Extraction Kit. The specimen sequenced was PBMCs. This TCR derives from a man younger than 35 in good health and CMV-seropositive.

The DNA is TGTGCCAGCAGTGTTCAGGGGTTCGCCTATGGCTACACCTTC. This yields the protein CASSVQGFAYGYTF. Recombination connected TRBV2 to TRBJ1-2; the D gene is possibly TRBD1, with 6 bases matching. The CDR1 and CDR2 encoded by the germline V gene are SNHLY and FYNNEI. The trim is 4 bases for V and 4 bases for J, with a gap of 13 bases between the germline ends. Reading from cysteine to phenylalanine, the CDR3 counts 14 amino acids. The only DNA kept is the CDR3, 42 bases in frame from the first base.